This T cell receptor (beta chain) stems from a study of vaccination and CD4 T cells after COVID-19. General observations from the study: Among those convalescent, a median roughly 89% of reactive clones emerged solely post-vaccination. Recorded median SARS-CoV-2-reactive clonotype numbers increased from roughly 19 to 38 without reaching significance.

To note about this clonotype: No antigen is known for it. With a much larger clone just one base away, this may be a read error.

Treatment of the sample: approximately 9-day PBMC culture with coronavirus spike peptide pools or control peptides (ViraFEST assay). The CDR3 sequence is 12 residues long. CDR1 and CDR2 from the germline V gene are SGHVS and FQNEAQ. Oncomine TCR Beta short-read sequencing was applied to DNA from cultured CD4+ T cells. TCRdb used MiXCR to reprocess the PCR reads, holding one entry per CDR3 protein. Among 7,900 or so distinct CDR3 sequences listed, over 50% were seen once. The material was cultured CD4+ T cells from blood, obtained after SARS-CoV-2 vaccination. The receptor was derived from a human donor with COVID-19. The chain carries TRBV7-8 and TRBJ2-1; the match to TRBD2 covers 8 bases. The CDR3 nucleotides read TGTACCAGCACCCCTACGGGAGGGGTGCAGTTCTTC. Amino acids: CTSTPTGGVQFF.